The 18 T cell receptor beta chains below were found in one sample sequenced in a study of cytomegalovirus exposure and HLA in healthy donors. Vbeta (60) and Jbeta (13) primers were used in the PCR. Clones were sequenced by immunoSEQ multiplex PCR, and TCRdb holds only the in-frame ones, with some missing. The table lists roughly 100,000 clones, roughly three quarters of them singletons. The sample taken for sequencing was PBMCs. The receptors originated from a man aged 25 to 40 in good health and CMV-seronegative.

The chain combines TRBV29-1 with TRBJ2-1; D perhaps matches TRBD2 (5 bases). Germline CDR1 is SQVTM and CDR2 is ANQGSEA. V gave up 3 bases and J gave up 6 bases, with 9 bases separating them. This CDR3 is 12 amino acids long. The CDR3 here is CSVEPGINEQFF. The CDR3 nucleotides are TGCAGCGTTGAGCCCGGGATCAATGAGCAGTTCTTC.

The chain has TRBV6-1 and TRBJ2-7; D is ambiguous. The germline V gene encodes CDR1 MNHNS and CDR2 SASEGT. Trimming took 0 bases from V and 1 from J, leaving 7 bases between them. The CDR3 loop spans 14 amino acids. CDR3 in DNA: TGTGCCAGCAGTGAAGCGGGCCGGTCCTACGAGCAGTACTTC. Amino acids: CASSEAGRSYEQYF.

DNA of the CDR3: TGTGCCAGCAGTCCGACTAGCGGGAGGGCCGGAACCAATGAGCAGTTCTTC. Translating it yields CASSPTSGRAGTNEQFF. V gene TRBV28 combines with J gene TRBJ2-1, with 14 bases aligning to TRBD2. J lost 6 bases, V lost 5 bases, and 9 bases had no gene match. Per the germline V gene, CDR1 is MDHEN and CDR2 is SYDVKM. The CDR3 is 17 residues long.

V gene TRBV5-1 combines with J gene TRBJ2-5, with a tentative D call TRBD1 (7 bases). This CDR3 comprises 15 residues. CDR1 is SGHRS, CDR2 YFSETQ, per germline. Between the trimmed V and J ends, which lost 6 bases and 3 bases, there was a span of 18 bases. This chain's CDR3 is CASTEGGRREETQYF. DNA for the CDR3: TGCGCCAGCACCGAAGGGGGCCGGAGGGAAGAGACCCAGTACTTC.

The V and J genes are TRBV7-2 and TRBJ1-5; tentatively, D is TRBD1 (5 bases). This CDR3 spans 15 amino acids. The germline V gene encodes CDR1 SGHTA and CDR2 FQGNSA. Trimming removed 5 bases from V and 7 bases from J, with 18 bases in between. CDR3 in amino acids: CASSRFGGSEQPQHF. In DNA, the CDR3 is TGTGCCAGCAGCCGGTTCGGGGGAAGCGAACAGCCCCAGCATTTT.

V is TRBV11-2 and J is TRBJ2-1; 10 positions match TRBD1. V shed 5 bases, J shed 5 bases, and the junction held 6 bases outside the gene matches. This CDR3 spans 15 amino acids. Looked up from germline, CDR1 is SGHAT and CDR2 is FQNNGV. This chain's CDR3 is CASSGTGVRHNEQFF. CDR3 DNA: TGTGCCAGCAGCGGGACAGGGGTTCGGCACAATGAGCAGTTCTTC.

This chain links TRBV7-9 with TRBJ1-1; D possibly corresponds to TRBD1 (6 bases). The germline V and J ends were trimmed by 4 bases and 1 base, with 13 bases remaining between them. Germline-derived CDR1 and CDR2 are SEHNR and FQNEAQ (reference sequence). CDR3 length: 15 residues. The CDR3 sequence is CASSSQGRGNTEAFF. Here the CDR3 DNA reads TGTGCCAGCAGCTCTCAGGGGCGCGGGAACACTGAAGCTTTCTTT.

This sequence joins TRBV11-3 and TRBJ2-7; tentatively, D is TRBD2 (5 bases). This CDR3 region has 13 residues. The germline CDR1 and CDR2 sequences are SGHNT and YENEEA. Deletions cut 3 bases from V and 6 bases from J, with 12 bases between. CDR3 bases: TGTGCCAGCAGCTTTCTTACCGGAGGCGAGCAGTACTTC. Translation gives CASSFLTGGEQYF.

The chain combines TRBV6-5 with TRBJ1-2; the match to TRBD1 covers 7 bases. Germline V CDR1 and CDR2: MNHEY, SVGAGI. Trimming took 5 bases from V and 7 from J; bases not matched to a gene: 13. This CDR3 comprises 15 residues. CDR3 protein: CASSPRQGAGGGYTF. For the CDR3, the DNA is TGTGCCAGCAGTCCGCGACAGGGTGCGGGGGGTGGCTACACCTTC.

The chain is built from TRBV18 and TRBJ2-7; possible D gene TRBD2, 6 bases. V lost 6 bases to trimming and J lost 6 bases, with 18 bases between them. The CDR3 runs to 14 residues. The germline V gene has CDR1 KGHSH and CDR2 LQKENI. CDR3: CASSPTGGEVEQYF. The CDR3 coding sequence is TGTGCCAGCTCGCCCACAGGCGGGGAGGTCGAGCAGTACTTC.

The gene calls are TRBV27 and TRBJ2-7, with 9 bases that match TRBD2. The CDR3 has 16 amino acids. Germline trimming cut 0 bases from V and 3 bases from J; bases unmatched to any gene: 6. Germline V gene lookup returns CDR1 MNHEY and CDR2 SMNVEV (reference sequence). The CDR3 DNA reads TGTGCCAGCAGTTTATCGCGGGGGGGTCAGATCTACGAGCAGTACTTC. Its protein product is CASSLSRGGQIYEQYF.

The chain uses TRBV7-2 and TRBJ2-5; TRBD2 aligns across 13 bases. The J call may be in error: the DNA end matches TRBJ2-7 better. CDR1 is SGHTA and CDR2 is FQGNSA in the germline V gene. The CDR3 runs 18 residues. In nucleotides, the CDR3 is TGTGCCAGCAGCTTCGACTTGGGACTAGCGGGAAAGGCCTACGAGCAGTACTTC. The encoded protein is CASSFDLGLAGKAYEQYF.

The rearrangement links TRBV25-1 to TRBJ2-1, with 9 bases matching TRBD2. Germline V gene sequence: CDR1 MGHDK, CDR2 SYGVNS. V trimming: 5 bases; J trimming: 6 bases; junction bases outside the gene matches: 11. The CDR3 runs to 16 residues. The CDR3 sequence is CASSTLSGRRANEQFF. The CDR3 DNA reads TGTGCCAGCAGTACCCTTAGCGGGAGACGGGCCAATGAGCAGTTCTTC. Together with reference TRBV25-1 and TRBJ2-1, the CDR3 gives the full variable domain: EADIYQTPRYLVIGTGKKITLECSQTMGHDKMYWYQQDPGMELHLIHYSYGVNSTEKGDLSSESTVSRIRTEHFPLTLESARPSHTSQYLCASSTLSGRRANEQFFGPGTRLTVL.

This clone was counted a single time. The gene calls are TRBV19 and TRBJ1-1; D possibly corresponds to TRBD1 (5 bases). The CDR3 loop spans 15 amino acids. Germline V gene data show CDR1 as LNHDA and CDR2 as SQIVND (reference sequence). Trimming pared 7 bases from V and 5 bases from J, leaving 20 bases between. The CDR3 loop reads CASTLHAGPLTEAFF. The CDR3, as DNA: TGTGCCAGTACTCTTCACGCAGGGCCCCTTACTGAAGCTTTCTTT.

This chain connects TRBV10-3 to TRBJ1-2; 8 bases are shared with TRBD1. The CDR3 is 13 amino acids. With V trimmed by 5 bases and J by 8 bases, 7 bases remained unmatched. Germline lookup yields CDR1 ENHRY and CDR2 SYGVKD. CDR3 protein: CAISKTGDGGYTF. The CDR3, as DNA: TGTGCCATCAGTAAGACAGGGGATGGGGGCTACACCTTC.

This clone was counted once. V is TRBV5-4 and J is TRBJ1-4, with 7 bases lining up with TRBD1. The ends lost 4 bases at V and 5 bases at J; junction bases unmatched: 5. This CDR3 has 14 residues. The germline V gene has CDR1 SGHNT and CDR2 YYREEE (reference sequence). CDR3 residues: CASSTGQPNEKLFF. DNA for the CDR3: TGTGCCAGCAGCACGGGACAGCCCAATGAAAAACTGTTTTTT. Based on the CDR3 plus reference TRBV5-4 and TRBJ1-4, the full variable domain is ETGVTQSPTHLIKTRGQQVTLRCSSQSGHNTVSWYQQALGQGPQFIFQYYREEENGRGNFPPRFSGLQFPNYSSELNVNALELDDSALYLCASSTGQPNEKLFFGSGTQLSVL.

J is TRBJ2-7 and V is TRBV19; 9 positions match TRBD1. The germline V gene has CDR1 LNHDA and CDR2 SQIVND (reference sequence). V lost 5 bases and J lost 4; bases outside the gene matches: 6. The CDR3 has 14 residues. CDR3 protein: CASSLGTGSYEQYF. The CDR3 nucleotides are TGTGCCAGTAGTCTCGGGACAGGGAGTTACGAGCAGTACTTC.

This chain connects TRBV9 to TRBJ2-7, with TRBD1 matching 9 bases. V lost 0 bases and J lost 4; bases outside the gene matches: 2. Germline CDR1 SGDLS, CDR2 YYNGEE. The CDR3 is made up of 14 amino acids. The CDR3 DNA follows: TGTGCCAGCAGCGTAGGGGACAGGGTATACGAGCAGTACTTC. Translating it yields CASSVGDRVYEQYF.